Listed below are T cell receptor beta chains from one sample, sequenced in a study of T cell repertoires in cytomegalovirus infection. MiXCR, applied by TCRdb to the reads, yields one record per CDR3 protein. The sample records hundreds of thousands of distinct CDR3 sequences, about 24% being singletons. Sequencing used CD8+ T cells from PBMCs. The receptors shown here come from a human donor in good health (CMV status not recorded). Some clones in this sample may be carry-over from other donors' samples. The CDR3 runs from the conserved cysteine through the conserved F or W. Each record gives: J gene, D gene, V gene, clone size, CDR3 DNA, CDR3 protein. The D gene is left open where the match is weak. A clone size is listed for some rows: how often the clone was seen (once, few, many), or a class if it is expanded.

j_gene: TRBJ2-7; d_gene: NA; v_gene: TRBV3-1; abundance: few; CDR3nt: TGTGCCAGCAGCCAGAAGAGCCAGGGGCCGTACGAGCAGTACTTC; CDR3aa: CASSQKSQGPYEQYF
j_gene: TRBJ2-1; d_gene: NA; v_gene: TRBV12-3/TRBV12-4; abundance: many; CDR3nt: TGTGCCAGCAGTTTAGGTCCCTCAACCTACAATGAGCAGTTCTTC; CDR3aa: CASSLGPSTYNEQFF
j_gene: TRBJ2-3; d_gene: NA; v_gene: TRBV27; abundance: NA; CDR3nt: TGTGCCAGCAGTTTAAGGGTCAGGGCAGATACGCAGTATTTT; CDR3aa: CASSLRVRADTQYF
j_gene: TRBJ1-1; d_gene: TRBD1; v_gene: TRBV5-4; abundance: few; CDR3nt: TGTGCCAGCAGCTCAGGGACAGGGGGTCGTAAGGACACTGAAGCTTTCTTT; CDR3aa: CASSSGTGGRKDTEAFF
j_gene: TRBJ2-7; d_gene: NA; v_gene: TRBV6-1; abundance: NA; CDR3nt: TGTGCCAGCGGTGAAGCGCACAGAAGACTCTACGAGCAGTACTTC; CDR3aa: CASGEAHRRLYEQYF
j_gene: TRBJ1-1; d_gene: NA; v_gene: TRBV7-6; abundance: many; CDR3nt: TGTGCCAGCAGCTTAGCTGGGGGGGGTGGCACTGAAGCTTTCTTT; CDR3aa: CASSLAGGGGTEAFF
j_gene: TRBJ1-4; d_gene: NA; v_gene: TRBV7-9; abundance: NA; CDR3nt: TGTGCCAGCAGCGCGGCAGTGGCTAATGAAAAACTGTTTTTT; CDR3aa: CASSAAVANEKLFF
j_gene: TRBJ2-5; d_gene: NA; v_gene: TRBV4-1; abundance: NA; CDR3nt: TGCGCCAGCAGCCAAGATCTAGACCAAGAGACCCAGTACTTC; CDR3aa: CASSQDLDQETQYF
j_gene: TRBJ2-7; d_gene: TRBD1; v_gene: TRBV2; abundance: NA; CDR3nt: TGTGCCAGCAGTGGACAGGGAAAAGCCTACGAGCAGTACTTC; CDR3aa: CASSGQGKAYEQYF
j_gene: TRBJ1-1; d_gene: NA; v_gene: TRBV6-2/TRBV6-3; abundance: few; CDR3nt: TGTGCCAGCAGCCGCAGGACAGTTGAAGCTTTCTTT; CDR3aa: CASSRRTVEAFF
j_gene: TRBJ2-1; d_gene: NA; v_gene: TRBV4-1; abundance: NA; CDR3nt: TGCGCCAGCAGCCCCCTATTGTGGGACAATGAGCAGTTCTTC; CDR3aa: CASSPLLWDNEQFF
j_gene: TRBJ1-1; d_gene: TRBD1; v_gene: TRBV10-3; abundance: NA; CDR3nt: TGTGCCATCAGCCGACCAGGGGGGACTGAAGCTTTCTTT; CDR3aa: CAISRPGGTEAFF
j_gene: TRBJ1-1; d_gene: TRBD1; v_gene: TRBV7-8; abundance: few; CDR3nt: TGTGCCAGCAGATCGGGACAGGGGGCTGAAGCTTTCTTT; CDR3aa: CASRSGQGAEAFF
j_gene: TRBJ2-7; d_gene: TRBD1; v_gene: TRBV20-1; abundance: NA; CDR3nt: TGCAGTGCTAGCCGGGACAGGGGCTACGAGCAGTACTTC; CDR3aa: CSASRDRGYEQYF
j_gene: TRBJ1-2; d_gene: NA; v_gene: TRBV29-1; abundance: NA; CDR3nt: TGCAGCGTTGAAGACAGCAAAATTGATGGCTACACCTTC; CDR3aa: CSVEDSKIDGYTF
j_gene: TRBJ2-3; d_gene: NA; v_gene: TRBV5-6; abundance: few; CDR3nt: TGTGCCAGCACCCAGGGTTATACGCAGTATTTT; CDR3aa: CASTQGYTQYF
j_gene: TRBJ2-2; d_gene: TRBD1; v_gene: TRBV4-1; abundance: few; CDR3nt: TGCGCCAGCAGCCAAGCACAGGGGGCCGGGGAGCTGTTTTTT; CDR3aa: CASSQAQGAGELFF
j_gene: TRBJ1-5; d_gene: NA; v_gene: TRBV7-2; abundance: few; CDR3nt: TGTGCCAGCAGCCAACATGGTGGCACCAATCAGCCCCAGCATTTT; CDR3aa: CASSQHGGTNQPQHF
j_gene: TRBJ1-2; d_gene: NA; v_gene: TRBV2; abundance: few; CDR3nt: TGTGCCAGTTATTGGGGACCGAACTATGGCTACACCTTC; CDR3aa: CASYWGPNYGYTF
j_gene: TRBJ2-7; d_gene: TRBD1; v_gene: TRBV29-1; abundance: NA; CDR3nt: TGCAGCGCTAGTCCCGGGACAGAAGACTACGAGCAGTACTTC; CDR3aa: CSASPGTEDYEQYF
j_gene: TRBJ1-1; d_gene: NA; v_gene: TRBV5-4; abundance: once; CDR3nt: TGTGCCAGCAGCTTTGGGGACGTAGCTTTCTTT; CDR3aa: CASSFGDVAFF
j_gene: TRBJ2-1; d_gene: NA; v_gene: TRBV20-1; abundance: few; CDR3nt: TGCAGTGCTGAATTGGGCGTCCTCTCCTACAATGAGCAGTTCTTC; CDR3aa: CSAELGVLSYNEQFF
j_gene: TRBJ2-3; d_gene: NA; v_gene: TRBV25-1; abundance: few; CDR3nt: TGTGCCAGCAGTGACTCACAGGGCGAGAGCACAGATACGCAGTATTTT; CDR3aa: CASSDSQGESTDTQYF
j_gene: TRBJ2-2; d_gene: NA; v_gene: TRBV15; abundance: few; CDR3nt: TGTGCCACCAGCAGAGAGGGAACCGGGGAGCTGTTTTTT; CDR3aa: CATSREGTGELFF
j_gene: TRBJ1-1; d_gene: NA; v_gene: TRBV6-2/TRBV6-3; abundance: few; CDR3nt: TGTGCCAGCAGTTACTCGGGGCAGCTGAACACTGAAGCTTTCTTT; CDR3aa: CASSYSGQLNTEAFF
j_gene: TRBJ2-1; d_gene: NA; v_gene: TRBV29-1; abundance: NA; CDR3nt: TGCAGCGTTGGGCTTCGGGCAGGGCCGTACAATGAGCAGTTCTTC; CDR3aa: CSVGLRAGPYNEQFF
j_gene: TRBJ2-5; d_gene: TRBD2; v_gene: TRBV20-1; abundance: NA; CDR3nt: TGCAGTGCTACCCCCGGGGGAGAAAGCGGGGGCCGGAAAGAGACCCAGTACTTC; CDR3aa: CSATPGGESGGRKETQYF
j_gene: TRBJ2-2; d_gene: NA; v_gene: TRBV20-1; abundance: NA; CDR3nt: TGCAGTGCTAGAGATAACGGGCACCTAATCAACACCGGGGAGCTGTTTTTT; CDR3aa: CSARDNGHLINTGELFF
j_gene: TRBJ2-3; d_gene: NA; v_gene: TRBV14; abundance: NA; CDR3nt: TGTGCCAGCAGCCAAGACAGGAGATACACAGATACGCAGTATTTT; CDR3aa: CASSQDRRYTDTQYF
j_gene: TRBJ2-7; d_gene: NA; v_gene: TRBV5-1; abundance: few; CDR3nt: TGCGCCTCAGGGGACGCCTACGAGCAGTACTTC; CDR3aa: CASGDAYEQYF
j_gene: TRBJ2-1; d_gene: NA; v_gene: TRBV15; abundance: few; CDR3nt: TGTGCCACCAGCATTATATTGAGCTCCTACAATGAGCAGTTCTTC; CDR3aa: CATSIILSSYNEQFF
j_gene: TRBJ2-1; d_gene: TRBD2; v_gene: TRBV12-3/TRBV12-4; abundance: many; CDR3nt: TGTGCCAGCAGTACTCCGGGGGGAGAATACAATGAGCAGTTCTTC; CDR3aa: CASSTPGGEYNEQFF
j_gene: TRBJ1-1; d_gene: NA; v_gene: TRBV27; abundance: few; CDR3nt: TGTGCCAGCAGTTGGGGCCCTGAGACTGAAGCTTTCTTT; CDR3aa: CASSWGPETEAFF
j_gene: TRBJ2-7; d_gene: TRBD1; v_gene: TRBV6-6; abundance: few; CDR3nt: TGTGCCAGCAGCCGGGACAGGGTCCCCTCCTACGAGCAGTACTTC; CDR3aa: CASSRDRVPSYEQYF
j_gene: TRBJ1-6; d_gene: TRBD1; v_gene: TRBV4-1; abundance: NA; CDR3nt: TGCGCCAGCAGCCAAACAGGGGTAACCTATAATTCACCCCTCCACTTT; CDR3aa: CASSQTGVTYNSPLHF
j_gene: TRBJ2-1; d_gene: TRBD2; v_gene: TRBV5-1; abundance: few; CDR3nt: TGCGCCAGCAGCTTAGGGGCTAGCGGGGGGGCCGGGTACAATGAGCAGTTCTTC; CDR3aa: CASSLGASGGAGYNEQFF
j_gene: TRBJ2-3; d_gene: NA; v_gene: TRBV4-3; abundance: NA; CDR3nt: TGCGCCAGCAGCCAAGAGGGTCCCACAGATACGCAGTATTTT; CDR3aa: CASSQEGPTDTQYF
j_gene: TRBJ1-4; d_gene: TRBD1; v_gene: TRBV28; abundance: many; CDR3nt: TGTGCCACCCGGACAGGGGGGGAAAAACTGTTTTTT; CDR3aa: CATRTGGEKLFF
j_gene: TRBJ1-1; d_gene: TRBD1; v_gene: TRBV14; abundance: NA; CDR3nt: TGTGCCAGCAGAAGGACAGGGGAAAATGAAGCTTTCTTT; CDR3aa: CASRRTGENEAFF
j_gene: TRBJ1-1; d_gene: NA; v_gene: TRBV7-6; abundance: NA; CDR3nt: TGTGCCAGCAGCCACCAAGGGGGAGTGGGCACTGAAGCTTTCTTT; CDR3aa: CASSHQGGVGTEAFF
j_gene: TRBJ1-1; d_gene: TRBD1; v_gene: TRBV7-9; abundance: many; CDR3nt: TGTGCCAGCAGCAACGACAGGGCGGACACTGAAGCTTTCTTT; CDR3aa: CASSNDRADTEAFF
j_gene: TRBJ2-5; d_gene: TRBD2; v_gene: TRBV13; abundance: NA; CDR3nt: TGTGCCAGCCGCGGGGCGGGGGAAAACCAAGAGACCCAGTACTTC; CDR3aa: CASRGAGENQETQYF
j_gene: TRBJ2-1; d_gene: NA; v_gene: TRBV6-5; abundance: many; CDR3nt: TGTGCCAGCACTGGGGGGGCTAATGAGCAGTTCTTC; CDR3aa: CASTGGANEQFF